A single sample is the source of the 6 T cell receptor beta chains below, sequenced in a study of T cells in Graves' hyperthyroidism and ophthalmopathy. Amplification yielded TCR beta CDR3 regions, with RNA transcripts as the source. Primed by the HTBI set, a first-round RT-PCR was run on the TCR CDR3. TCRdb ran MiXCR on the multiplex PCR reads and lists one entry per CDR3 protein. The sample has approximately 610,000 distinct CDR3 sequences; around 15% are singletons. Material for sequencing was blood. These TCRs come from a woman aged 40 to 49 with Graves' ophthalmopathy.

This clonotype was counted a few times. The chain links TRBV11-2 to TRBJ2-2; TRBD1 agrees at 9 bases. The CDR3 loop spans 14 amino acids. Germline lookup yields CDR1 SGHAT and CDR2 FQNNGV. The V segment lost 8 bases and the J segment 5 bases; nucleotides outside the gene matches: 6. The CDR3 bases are TGTGCCAGCGGGGGACAGGGTTGGACCGGGGAGCTGTTTTTT. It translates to CASGGQGWTGELFF.

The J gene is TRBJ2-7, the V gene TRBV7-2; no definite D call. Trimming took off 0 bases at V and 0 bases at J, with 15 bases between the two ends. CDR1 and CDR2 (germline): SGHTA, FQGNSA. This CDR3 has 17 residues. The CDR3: CASSLASGQRYSYEQYF. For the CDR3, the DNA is TGTGCCAGCAGCTTAGCGTCGGGCCAGCGTTACTCCTACGAGCAGTACTTC.

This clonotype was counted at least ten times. The CDR3 protein is CASSLVTGGGYEQYF. The CDR3 region has the DNA TGTGCCAGCAGCTTAGTTACAGGGGGAGGCTACGAGCAGTACTTC. This rearrangement joins TRBV7-2 to TRBJ2-7; TRBD1 matches at 8 bases. The CDR3 totals 15 residues. CDR1 and CDR2 (germline): SGHTA, FQGNSA. J was trimmed by 3 bases and V by 1 base; bases with no gene match: 5.

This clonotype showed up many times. CDR3 amino acids: CASSLRIGTGPPYEQYF. Here the CDR3 DNA reads TGTGCCAGCAGCTTGAGGATCGGGACAGGGCCCCCCTACGAGCAGTACTTC. J is TRBJ2-7 and V is TRBV11-2, with 9 bases fitting TRBD1. V was pared by 3 bases and J by 2 bases, with 11 bases of the junction left unmatched. The CDR3 has 17 residues. Per the germline V gene, CDR1 is SGHAT and CDR2 is FQNNGV.

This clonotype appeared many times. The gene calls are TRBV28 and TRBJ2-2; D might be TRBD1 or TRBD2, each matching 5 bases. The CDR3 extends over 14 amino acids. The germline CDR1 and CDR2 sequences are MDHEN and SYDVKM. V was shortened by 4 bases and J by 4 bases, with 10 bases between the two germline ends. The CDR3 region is CASSSPGPTGELFF. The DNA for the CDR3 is TGTGCCAGCAGTTCCCCGGGGCCCACCGGGGAGCTGTTTTTT.

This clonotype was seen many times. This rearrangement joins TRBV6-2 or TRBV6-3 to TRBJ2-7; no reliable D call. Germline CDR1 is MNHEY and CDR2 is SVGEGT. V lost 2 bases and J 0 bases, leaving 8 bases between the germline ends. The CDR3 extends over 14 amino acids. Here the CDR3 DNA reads TGTGCCAGCAGTTACGTTTCCGGCTCCTACGAGCAGTACTTC. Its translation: CASSYVSGSYEQYF.